This entry lists 3 T cell receptor beta chains sequenced from one sample in a study of T-cell reconstitution after alpha-beta-depleted transplantation in children. The library targeted TCRbeta and was prepared with unique molecular identifiers. TCRdb re-analysed the PCR reads in MiXCR, keeping a single row per CDR3 protein. The profile covers about 900,000 distinct CDR3 sequences, with about 29% appearing a single time and about 28% taken by the ten largest. This specimen was PBMCs, mostly from graft donor cells, taken 360 days after TCRalphabeta/CD19-depleted stem cell transplant. The receptors here all came from a boy in the first two years of life who had a stem cell transplant for SCID, so the T cells may come from the graft donor.

This chain uses TRBV7-9 with TRBJ2-1; D is ambiguous. V lost 5 bases and J 4 bases, leaving 21 bases between the germline ends. The CDR3 covers 17 residues. Germline lookup yields CDR1 SEHNR and CDR2 FQNEAQ (reference sequence). The DNA of the CDR3 is TGTGCCAGCAGCGGTTTCCCCGGCAGGCTACCGTACAATGAGCAGTTCTTC. It specifies CASSGFPGRLPYNEQFF.

The CDR3 spells CASSAFLAGRGETQYF. For the CDR3, the DNA is TGTGCCAGCAGCGCGTTCCTAGCGGGGCGGGGAGAGACCCAGTACTTC. The chain links TRBV9 to TRBJ2-5, with 9 bases lining up with TRBD2. Germline V CDR1 and CDR2: SGDLS, YYNGEE. The J segment lost 4 bases and the V segment lost 3 bases, leaving 10 bases of the junction unmatched. The CDR3 covers 16 residues. Looking up the rest from reference TRBV9 and TRBJ2-5 gives the full variable domain: DSGVTQTPKHLITATGQRVTLRCSPRSGDLSVYWYQQSLDQGLQFLIQYYNGEERAKGNILERFSAQQFPDLHSELNLSSLELGDSALYFCASSAFLAGRGETQYFGPGTRLLVL.

The V call is TRBV20-1, the J call TRBJ2-1; D ambiguous. Germline loops: CDR1 DFQATT, CDR2 SNEGSKA (reference sequence). The CDR3 has 11 residues. V dropped 5 bases and J dropped 8 bases, with 10 bases sitting between them. Here the CDR3 DNA reads TGCAGTGCTCGCACTGTATATGAGCAGTTCTTC. Its protein is CSARTVYEQFF.